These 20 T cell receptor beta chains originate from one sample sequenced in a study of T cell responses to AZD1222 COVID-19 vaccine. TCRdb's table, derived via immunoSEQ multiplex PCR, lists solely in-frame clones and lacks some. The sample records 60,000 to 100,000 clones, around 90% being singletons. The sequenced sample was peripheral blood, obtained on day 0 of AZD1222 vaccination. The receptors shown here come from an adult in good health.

CDR3 bases: TGTGCCTGGAGTGGGAACATACCACTCTACGAGCAGTACTTC. Its protein product is CAWSGNIPLYEQYF. V gene TRBV30 combines with J gene TRBJ2-7; no reliable D call. V was pared by 1 base and J by 3 bases, with 13 bases between. The CDR3 runs to 14 residues. The germline V gene has CDR1 GTSNPN and CDR2 SVGIG (reference sequence).

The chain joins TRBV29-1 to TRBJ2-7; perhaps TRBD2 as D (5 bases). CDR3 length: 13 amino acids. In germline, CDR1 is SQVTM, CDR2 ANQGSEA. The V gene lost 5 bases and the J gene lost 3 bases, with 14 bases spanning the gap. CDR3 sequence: CSVRPGMLYEQYF. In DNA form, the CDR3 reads TGCAGCGTTCGACCGGGAATGCTCTACGAGCAGTACTTC.

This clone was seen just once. CDR3 in amino acids: CASSQAESGANVLTF. The CDR3 coding sequence is TGTGCCAGCAGCCAGGCAGAGTCTGGGGCCAACGTCCTGACTTTC. V and J are TRBV5-5 and TRBJ2-6, with D unresolved. The CDR3 is 15 amino acids. Germline lookup yields CDR1 SGHKS and CDR2 YYEKEE (reference sequence). V was pared by 4 bases and J by 1 base, with 9 bases between.

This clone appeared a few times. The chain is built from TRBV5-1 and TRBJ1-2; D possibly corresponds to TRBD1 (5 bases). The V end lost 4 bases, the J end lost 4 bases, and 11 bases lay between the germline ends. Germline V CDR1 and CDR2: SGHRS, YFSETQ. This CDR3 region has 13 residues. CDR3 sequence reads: CASSPDSLYGYTF. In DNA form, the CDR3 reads TGCGCCAGCAGCCCAGACAGTCTCTATGGCTACACCTTC.

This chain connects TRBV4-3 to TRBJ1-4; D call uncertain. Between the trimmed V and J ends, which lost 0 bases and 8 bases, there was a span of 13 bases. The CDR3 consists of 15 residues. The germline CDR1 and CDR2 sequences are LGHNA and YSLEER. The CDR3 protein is CASSQERNREEKLFF. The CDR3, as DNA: TGCGCCAGCAGCCAAGAAAGGAACAGAGAGGAAAAACTGTTTTTT.

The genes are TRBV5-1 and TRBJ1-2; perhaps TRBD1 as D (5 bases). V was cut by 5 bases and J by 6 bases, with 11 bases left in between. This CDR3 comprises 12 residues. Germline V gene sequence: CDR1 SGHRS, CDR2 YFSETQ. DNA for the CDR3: TGCGCCAGCAGTTTCGGGACGAATGGCTACACCTTC. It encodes CASSFGTNGYTF. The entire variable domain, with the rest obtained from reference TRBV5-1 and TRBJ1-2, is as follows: KAGVTQTPRYLIKTRGQQVTLSCSPISGHRSVSWYQQTPGQGLQFLFEYFSETQRNKGNFPGRFSGRQFSNSRSEMNVSTLELGDSALYLCASSFGTNGYTFGSGTRLTVV.

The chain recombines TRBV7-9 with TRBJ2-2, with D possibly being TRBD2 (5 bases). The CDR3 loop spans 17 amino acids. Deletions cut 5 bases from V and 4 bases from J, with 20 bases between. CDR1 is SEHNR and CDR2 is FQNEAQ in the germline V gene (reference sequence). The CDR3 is CASSERTAKRSTGELFF. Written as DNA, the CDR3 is TGTGCCAGCAGCGAGAGGACGGCTAAGCGGAGCACCGGGGAGCTGTTTTTT.

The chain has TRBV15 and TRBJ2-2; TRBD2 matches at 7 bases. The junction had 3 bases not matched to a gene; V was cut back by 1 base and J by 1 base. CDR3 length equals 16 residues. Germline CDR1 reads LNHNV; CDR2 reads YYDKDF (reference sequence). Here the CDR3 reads CATSRVASGNTGELFF. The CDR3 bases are TGTGCCACCAGCAGAGTGGCTAGCGGGAACACCGGGGAGCTGTTTTTT.

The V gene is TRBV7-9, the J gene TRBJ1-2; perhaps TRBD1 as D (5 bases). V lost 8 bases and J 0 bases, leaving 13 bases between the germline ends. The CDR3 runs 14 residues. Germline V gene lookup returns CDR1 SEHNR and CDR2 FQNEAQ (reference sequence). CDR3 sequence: CASAGRRTNYGYTF. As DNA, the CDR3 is TGTGCCAGCGCGGGACGGAGAACTAACTATGGCTACACCTTC.

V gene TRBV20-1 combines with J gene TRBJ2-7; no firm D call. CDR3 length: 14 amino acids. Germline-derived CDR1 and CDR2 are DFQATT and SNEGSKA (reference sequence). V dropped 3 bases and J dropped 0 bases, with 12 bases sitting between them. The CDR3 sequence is CSASEARSSYEQYF. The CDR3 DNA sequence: TGCAGTGCTAGTGAGGCAAGGAGCTCCTACGAGCAGTACTTC.

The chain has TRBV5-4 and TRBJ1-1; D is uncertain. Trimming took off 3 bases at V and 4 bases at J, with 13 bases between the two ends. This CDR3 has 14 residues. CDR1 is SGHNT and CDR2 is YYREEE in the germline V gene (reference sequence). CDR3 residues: CASSSQGSTTEAFF. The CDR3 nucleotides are TGTGCCAGCAGCTCCCAAGGGAGTACCACTGAAGCTTTCTTT.

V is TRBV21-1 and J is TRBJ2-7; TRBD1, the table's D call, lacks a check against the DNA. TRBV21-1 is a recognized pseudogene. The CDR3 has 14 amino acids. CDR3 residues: CASSIPGTGSEQYF. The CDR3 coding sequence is TGTGCCAGCAGCATCCCCGGGACAGGATCCGAGCAGTACTTC.

Here the CDR3 reads CASSLSPGLASLQETQYF. CDR3 coding DNA: TGCGCCAGCAGCCTCTCTCCGGGACTAGCGTCTCTCCAAGAGACCCAGTACTTC. The chain joins TRBV5-1 to TRBJ2-5; 10 nucleotides line up with TRBD2. The J segment lost 1 base and the V segment lost 4 bases, leaving 13 bases of the junction unmatched. From germline, CDR1 is SGHRS and CDR2 YFSETQ. The length of the CDR3 is 18 residues.

The CDR3 DNA reads as TGTGCCAGCAGCCCGGGGCCCGTCTTCCACGAGCAGTACTTC. Amino acids: CASSPGPVFHEQYF. This chain links TRBV2 with TRBJ2-7; D may match TRBD1 or TRBD2 (5 bases each). The V gene's germline CDR1 is SNHLY and CDR2 FYNNEI. CDR3 size: 14 residues. V lost 6 bases and J 5 bases, leaving 17 bases between the germline ends.

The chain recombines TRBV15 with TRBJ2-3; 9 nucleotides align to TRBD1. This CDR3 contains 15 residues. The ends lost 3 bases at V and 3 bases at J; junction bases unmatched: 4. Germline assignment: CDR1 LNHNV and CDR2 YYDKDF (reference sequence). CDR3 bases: TGTGCCACCAGCAGGGGACAGGGTGGGACAGATACGCAGTATTTT. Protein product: CATSRGQGGTDTQYF.

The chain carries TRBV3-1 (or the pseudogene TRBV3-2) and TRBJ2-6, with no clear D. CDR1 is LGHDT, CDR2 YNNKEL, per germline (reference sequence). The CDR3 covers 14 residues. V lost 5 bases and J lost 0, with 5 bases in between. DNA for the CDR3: TGTGCCAGCAGCTTCCACTCTGGGGCCAACGTCCTGACTTTC. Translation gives CASSFHSGANVLTF.

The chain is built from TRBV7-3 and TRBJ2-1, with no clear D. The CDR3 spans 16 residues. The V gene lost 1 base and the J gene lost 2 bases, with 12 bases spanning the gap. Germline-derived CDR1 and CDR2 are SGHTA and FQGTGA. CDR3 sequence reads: CASSLMAAQAYNEQFF. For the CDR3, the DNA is TGTGCCAGCAGCTTAATGGCGGCTCAAGCCTACAATGAGCAGTTCTTC.

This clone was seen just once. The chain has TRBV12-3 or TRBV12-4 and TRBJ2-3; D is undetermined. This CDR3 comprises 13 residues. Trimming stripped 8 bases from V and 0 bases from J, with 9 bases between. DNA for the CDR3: TGTGCCAGCGCACGTTCGAGCACAGATACGCAGTATTTT. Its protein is CASARSSTDTQYF.

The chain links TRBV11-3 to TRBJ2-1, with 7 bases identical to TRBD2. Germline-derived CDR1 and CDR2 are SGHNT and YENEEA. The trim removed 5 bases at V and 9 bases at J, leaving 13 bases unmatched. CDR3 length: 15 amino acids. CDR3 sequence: CASSPEGWRESEQFF. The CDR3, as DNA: TGTGCCAGCAGCCCGGAGGGGTGGCGGGAGAGTGAGCAGTTCTTC.

CDR3 amino acids: CASSTTSLSGANVLTF. CDR3 DNA: TGTGCCAGCAGCACAACGTCTCTCTCTGGGGCCAACGTCCTGACTTTC. This rearrangement joins TRBV3-1 (or the pseudogene TRBV3-2) to TRBJ2-6; D remains ambiguous. The CDR3 has 16 amino acids. Trimming removed 5 bases at V and 0 bases at J, with 11 bases between. Germline values: CDR1 LGHDT, CDR2 YNNKEL (reference sequence).